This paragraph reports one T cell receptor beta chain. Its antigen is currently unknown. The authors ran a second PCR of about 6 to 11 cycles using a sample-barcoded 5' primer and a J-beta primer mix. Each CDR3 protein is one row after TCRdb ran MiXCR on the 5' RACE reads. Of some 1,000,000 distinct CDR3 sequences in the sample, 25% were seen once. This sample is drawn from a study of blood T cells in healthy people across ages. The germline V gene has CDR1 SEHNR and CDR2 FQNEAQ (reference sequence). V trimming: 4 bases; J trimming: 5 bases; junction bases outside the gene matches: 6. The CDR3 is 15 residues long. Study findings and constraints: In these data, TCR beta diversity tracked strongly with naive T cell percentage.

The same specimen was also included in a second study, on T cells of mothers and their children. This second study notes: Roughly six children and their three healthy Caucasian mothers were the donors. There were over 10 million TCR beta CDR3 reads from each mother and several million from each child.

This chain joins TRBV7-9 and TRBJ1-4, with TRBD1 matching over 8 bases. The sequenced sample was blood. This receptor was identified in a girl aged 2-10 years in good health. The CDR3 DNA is TGTGCCAGCAGCTCCCGACAGGGGCGCAATGAAAAACTGTTTTTT. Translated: CASSSRQGRNEKLFF.